One sample yielded the 15 T cell receptor beta chains listed below, sequenced in a study of T cell clones after liver transplantation. Method: immunoSEQ multiplex PCR; TCRdb's copy keeps in-frame clones and lacks some. The table includes around 120,000 clones, 75% to 95% detected once. The specimen comprised CD4+ T cells from blood, sampled 12 months after liver transplant. These receptors were taken from a human patient who received a liver transplant. Part of the T cell pool may stem from the graft donor.

This clone has just a few counts. V and J are TRBV5-1 and TRBJ1-1; 10 nucleotides align to TRBD1. After removal of 3 bases from V and 6 bases from J, the junction contained 8 bases not matched to a gene. Germline V CDR1 and CDR2: SGHRS, YFSETQ. The CDR3 runs 15 residues. CDR3 in amino acids: CASSYRQGADPEAFF. In DNA, the CDR3 is TGCGCCAGCAGCTACAGACAGGGGGCGGACCCTGAAGCTTTCTTT.

This clone was detected only once. The rearrangement joins TRBV29-1 to TRBJ2-1, with 9 bases lining up with TRBD2. The germline gives CDR1 SQVTM, CDR2 ANQGSEA. J lost 6 bases, V lost 7 bases, and 10 bases had no gene match. This CDR3 is built from 14 residues. The CDR3 DNA follows: TGCAGCGCCGCTCCGGGACTAGCAAGCAATGAGCAGTTCTTC. It encodes CSAAPGLASNEQFF.

The CDR3 nucleotides are TGTGCCAGCAGCGTCGCACAGGGGTCGATGAGGGAGCTGTTTTTT. Protein sequence: CASSVAQGSMRELFF. This rearrangement joins TRBV9 to TRBJ2-2, with 7 bases that match TRBD1. Trimming took 2 bases from V and 9 from J; bases not matched to a gene: 10. The germline gives CDR1 SGDLS, CDR2 YYNGEE. The CDR3 is 15 amino acids.

This chain joins TRBV29-1 and TRBJ2-2; 12 nucleotides line up with TRBD2. This CDR3 has 16 residues. Germline V gene sequence: CDR1 SQVTM, CDR2 ANQGSEA. Trimming removed 4 bases from V and 3 bases from J; junction bases left unmatched: 6. CDR3 loop: CSVVPSGREDTGELFF. The DNA for the CDR3 is TGCAGCGTTGTCCCTAGCGGGAGGGAGGACACCGGGGAGCTGTTTTTT.

The V and J genes are TRBV7-2 and TRBJ1-2; 11 nucleotides align to TRBD1. The CDR3 runs to 16 residues. The germline CDR1 and CDR2 sequences are SGHTA and FQGNSA. The ends lost 2 bases at V and 3 bases at J; junction bases unmatched: 5. DNA for the CDR3: TGTGCCAGCAGCTTAATAAGGGGACAGGGGGACTATGGCTACACCTTC. Translated: CASSLIRGQGDYGYTF.

This chain joins TRBV5-1 and TRBJ1-3; D gene uncertain. The germline CDR1 and CDR2 sequences are SGHRS and YFSETQ. The CDR3 covers 15 residues. V lost 1 base and J lost 0, with 8 bases in between. The DNA of the CDR3 is TGCGCCAGCAGCTTGCCGCGAAGCTCTGGAAACACCATATATTTT. Its protein product is CASSLPRSSGNTIYF.

The chain has TRBV7-9 and TRBJ1-2; a weak D match, TRBD1 (5 bases). Germline lookup yields CDR1 SEHNR and CDR2 FQNEAQ (reference sequence). V shed 9 bases and J shed 2 bases, with 19 bases lying between them. CDR3 length: 15 amino acids. The DNA for the CDR3 is TGTGCCAGTCTCCCCGGCGGGGCATCGAACTATGGCTACACCTTC. As protein: CASLPGGASNYGYTF.

The chain carries TRBV5-8 and TRBJ1-1; D is possibly TRBD1 (5 bases). The CDR3 contains 14 residues. V lost 4 bases and J lost 7, with 17 bases in between. CDR1 is SGHTS and CDR2 is YDEGEE in the germline V gene. The CDR3 DNA is TGTGCCAGCAGCGTGGGGATCAGGGTGGGTGAAGCTTTCTTT. Amino acid sequence: CASSVGIRVGEAFF.

The chain employs TRBV28 and TRBJ1-4; maybe TRBD1 (5 bases). Germline V gene lookup returns CDR1 MDHEN and CDR2 SYDVKM. CDR3 size: 16 residues. Trimming shortened V by 5 bases and J by 8 bases, and 21 bases separated the two germline ends. The DNA for the CDR3 is TGTGCCAGCAGTCCCGCCCTGCAGGGAGGGAAAGAAAAACTGTTTTTT. It specifies CASSPALQGGKEKLFF.

The V and J genes are TRBV14 and TRBJ2-5; D remains unclear. Per the germline V gene, CDR1 is SGHDN and CDR2 is FVKESK. Trimming removed 4 bases at V and 2 bases at J, with 11 bases between. The CDR3 spans 14 residues. CDR3 DNA sequence: TGTGCCAGCAGCCGTCGTGCGATACAAGAGACCCAGTACTTC. Translated, it gives CASSRRAIQETQYF.

The chain uses TRBV6-1 and TRBJ1-2; 8 positions match TRBD1. CDR3 length equals 15 residues. The V gene's germline CDR1 is MNHNS and CDR2 SASEGT. The V segment lost 6 bases and the J segment 5 bases; nucleotides outside the gene matches: 11. The CDR3 sequence is CASSQPQGARYGYTF. DNA for the CDR3: TGTGCCAGCAGCCAGCCTCAGGGGGCGCGGTATGGCTACACCTTC.

A single count supports this clone. The chain is built from TRBV7-2 and TRBJ2-1; D possibly corresponds to TRBD2 (5 bases). The V and J ends lost 0 bases and 2 bases respectively, with 11 bases between them. This CDR3 region has 16 residues. Looked up from germline, CDR1 is SGHTA and CDR2 is FQGNSA. The chain's CDR3 is CASSLASSATYNEQFF. DNA of the CDR3: TGTGCCAGCAGCTTAGCGAGTAGCGCAACCTACAATGAGCAGTTCTTC.

This chain joins TRBV19 and TRBJ1-4; TRBD1 might be the D (5 bases). Trimming cost V 3 bases and J 3 bases, with 8 bases left between them. From germline, CDR1 is LNHDA and CDR2 SQIVND (reference sequence). This CDR3 is 14 amino acids long. DNA for the CDR3: TGTGCCAGTAGTATTCCGACAGCTAATGAAAAACTGTTTTTT. It is translated as CASSIPTANEKLFF.

This chain uses TRBV7-2 with TRBJ2-7, with 7 bases matching TRBD2. Losses at the gene ends were 0 bases for V and 2 bases for J; bases not matched to a gene: 4. CDR3 length equals 15 residues. The germline gives CDR1 SGHTA, CDR2 FQGNSA. This CDR3 is CASSLASGLTYEQYF. CDR3 nucleotide sequence: TGTGCCAGCAGCTTAGCTAGCGGGCTTACCTACGAGCAGTACTTC. The whole variable domain, filled in from reference TRBV7-2 and TRBJ2-7, reads GAGVSQSPSNKVTEKGKDVELRCDPISGHTALYWYRQSLGQGLEFLIYFQGNSAPDKSGLPSDRFSAERTGGSVSTLTIQRTQQEDSAVYLCASSLASGLTYEQYFGPGTRLTVT.

CDR3 amino acids: CASRDTGELFF. CDR3 DNA sequence: TGTGCCAGCAGGGACACCGGGGAGCTGTTTTTT. This chain links TRBV2 with TRBJ2-2, with D unclear. This CDR3 has 11 amino acids. V lost 6 bases to trimming and J lost 3 bases, with 2 bases between them. Germline V lookup: CDR1 SNHLY, CDR2 FYNNEI.